One sample yielded the 28 T cell receptor beta chains listed below, sequenced in a study of metastatic and nonmetastatic thyroid tumors. Patients were all untreated before their thyroid surgery. MiXCR re-clonotyped the PCR reads for TCRdb. The sample includes fewer than 15,000 clones, around 25% of them seen just once. Sequenced input: tumor tissue. Source of these receptors: a female donor with papillary thyroid cancer or a benign thyroid nodule (not recorded which). Some clones in this sample may be carry-over from other donors' samples.

This clone was counted many times. The V call is TRBV5-6, the J call TRBJ2-7, with D perhaps matching TRBD1 (5 bases). Trimming cost V 0 bases and J 0 bases, with 13 bases left between them. The CDR3 is 16 amino acids. Germline loops: CDR1 SGHDT, CDR2 YYEEEE. CDR3 bases: TGTGCCAGCAGCTTGGGGGGCCGGCTCAGCTCCTACGAGCAGTACTTC. It encodes CASSLGGRLSSYEQYF. Full variable domain (remainder filled in from reference TRBV5-6 and TRBJ2-7): DAGVTQSPTHLIKTRGQQVTLRCSPKSGHDTVSWYQQALGQGPQFIFQYYEEEERQRGNFPDRFSGHQFPNYSSELNVNALLLGDSALYLCASSLGGRLSSYEQYFGPGTRLTVT.

By sample fraction, this clone is medium-sized. The rearrangement joins TRBV25-1 to TRBJ1-6, with D tentatively TRBD1 (5 bases). Germline V gene data show CDR1 as MGHDK and CDR2 as SYGVNS. The CDR3 extends over 13 amino acids. V shed 2 bases and J shed 9 bases, with 8 bases lying between them. In nucleotides, the CDR3 is TGTGCCAGCAGTGAACAGGGTGTTTCACCCCTCCACTTT. Its protein is CASSEQGVSPLHF.

This clone was seen many times. The genes are TRBV20-1 and TRBJ1-1, with no clear D. Per germline, CDR1 DFQATT and CDR2 SNEGSKA (reference sequence). V lost 5 bases and J lost 0, with 16 bases in between. The CDR3 covers 15 residues. The CDR3 coding sequence is TGCAGTGCTCTGGGCTCCCTAGTTGTGAACACTGAAGCTTTCTTT. Residues: CSALGSLVVNTEAFF.

This clone was counted only a few times. This chain uses TRBV10-1 with TRBJ2-3; D gene ambiguous. The J call may be wrong; the DNA end is better matched by TRBJ1-5. The CDR3 loop spans 15 amino acids. The germline V gene has CDR1 WNHNN and CDR2 SYGVQD (reference sequence). Here the CDR3 reads CASSELNAVPDTQHF. The CDR3 nucleotides read TGCGCCAGCAGTGAGTTGAACGCTGTCCCAGATACGCAGCATTTT.

By proportion, this clone is medium-sized. The genes are TRBV14 and TRBJ2-1, with TRBD1 matching 7 bases. The CDR3 totals 15 residues. The germline gives CDR1 SGHDN, CDR2 FVKESK. The V segment lost 4 bases and the J segment 2 bases; nucleotides outside the gene matches: 5. The CDR3 reads CASSPRQGTYNEQFF. Here the CDR3 DNA reads TGTGCCAGCAGCCCACGACAGGGCACCTACAATGAGCAGTTCTTC.

This clone turned up a few times. The chain uses TRBV2 and TRBJ2-7; possible D gene TRBD2, 5 bases. The CDR3 sequence is 13 residues long. V was pared by 5 bases and J by 0 bases, with 8 bases between. CDR1 and CDR2 from the germline V gene are SNHLY and FYNNEI. The CDR3 DNA is TGTGCCAGCAGTAGCGGTCCCTCCTACGAGCAGTACTTC. It encodes CASSSGPSYEQYF.

The V call is TRBV28, the J call TRBJ1-3; D unclear. The V gene's germline CDR1 is MDHEN and CDR2 SYDVKM. The CDR3 is 12 amino acids. V was pared by 8 bases and J by 4 bases, with 9 bases between. The CDR3 sequence is CASFRAGNTIYF. The CDR3 bases are TGTGCCAGCTTCCGGGCAGGAAACACCATATATTTT.

This clone turned up a few times. The sample contains more than one DNA sequence encoding this CDR3. The rearrangement uses TRBV28 and TRBJ1-5, with D unclear. The CDR3 has 15 residues. The germline CDR1 and CDR2 sequences are MDHEN and SYDVKM. V lost 4 bases to trimming and J lost 9 bases, with 19 bases between them. The CDR3 loop is CASSSPILDSRPQHF. The CDR3 DNA reads as TGTGCCAGCAGTTCTCCAATTTTGGACTCAAGGCCCCAGCATTTT.

This clone was recorded many times. J is TRBJ2-7 and V is TRBV9, with D unresolved. V lost 0 bases to trimming and J lost 1 base, with 8 bases between them. The length of the CDR3 is 14 residues. Germline-derived CDR1 and CDR2 are SGDLS and YYNGEE. The CDR3 nucleotides are TGTGCCAGCAGCGTAGCTCCGAATTCCTACGAGCAGTACTTC. The encoded protein is CASSVAPNSYEQYF.

Remarks on this clone: One end of the junction is discordant with germline, which a read error may explain. V and J are TRBV19 and TRBJ1-2, with D unresolved. Germline CDR1 LNHDA, CDR2 SQIVND (reference sequence). The CDR3 loop spans 13 amino acids. The CDR3 DNA is TGTGCCAGTAGCCCCTCGGCAGAGAATGGCTACGCCTTC. This encodes CASSPSAENGYAF.

The gene calls are TRBV20-1 and TRBJ1-1; D remains unclear. This CDR3 is 13 amino acids long. The germline V gene has CDR1 DFQATT and CDR2 SNEGSKA (reference sequence). Trimming cost V 1 base and J 2 bases, with 8 bases left between them. The CDR3 is CSARVPQNTEAFF. The CDR3 DNA is TGCAGTGCTAGAGTTCCTCAAAACACTGAAGCTTTCTTT.

By proportion, this clone is medium-sized. The chain couples TRBV29-1 to TRBJ2-7; 7 bases line up with TRBD1. Per germline, CDR1 SQVTM and CDR2 ANQGSEA. Trimming at V came to 5 bases and at J to 0 bases, leaving 7 bases not matched to a gene. The CDR3 is 14 amino acids. The CDR3 spells CSVYRGPGSYEQYF. CDR3 sequence (DNA): TGCAGCGTTTACAGGGGCCCTGGCTCCTACGAGCAGTACTTC.

In its sample, this clone was seen many times. This chain uses TRBV20-1 with TRBJ1-1; D perhaps matches TRBD1 (5 bases). This CDR3 comprises 12 residues. V dropped 7 bases and J dropped 3 bases, with 12 bases sitting between them. In germline, CDR1 is DFQATT, CDR2 SNEGSKA (reference sequence). In DNA form, the CDR3 reads TGCAGTGGCAGGGTCATGTACACTGAAGCTTTCTTT. This gives the protein CSGRVMYTEAFF.

Within the sample, this clone is medium-sized. The CDR3: CASHPGTEAFF. CDR3 coding DNA: TGTGCCAGCCACCCCGGAACTGAAGCTTTCTTT. The rearrangement joins TRBV12-3 or TRBV12-4 to TRBJ1-1, with D unresolved. Trimming pared 8 bases from V and 5 bases from J, leaving 9 bases between. There are 11 residues in the CDR3.

This clone was recorded at least ten times. The chain employs TRBV10-2 and TRBJ1-1; D possibly corresponds to TRBD1 (6 bases). The ends were cut back, 4 bases at V and 4 bases at J, with 19 bases in the middle. Germline values: CDR1 WSHSY, CDR2 SAAADI. The CDR3 runs 16 residues. CDR3 sequence (DNA): TGCGCCAGCAGTGGGGGGAACTACAGGGCCGGCACTGAAGCTTTCTTT. Translation gives CASSGGNYRAGTEAFF.

This clone occurred many times. The chain is built from TRBV2 and TRBJ2-5; 9 bases are shared with TRBD1. This CDR3 has 12 residues. The V gene's germline CDR1 is SNHLY and CDR2 FYNNEI. V lost 6 bases and J lost 4; bases outside the gene matches: 0. The CDR3 protein is CASRDRGETQYF. The CDR3 DNA sequence: TGTGCCAGCAGGGACAGGGGAGAGACCCAGTACTTC.

This clone was detected only a few times. One base away lies a much larger clone, so this may be a sequencing read error. In this CDR3 the conserved last residue, phenylalanine or tryptophan, is missing, so a read error is likely. V is TRBV10-1 and J is TRBJ1-6; the D is unclear. Germline CDR1 WNHNN, CDR2 SYGVQD (reference sequence). The germline V and J ends were trimmed by 9 bases and 9 bases, with 15 bases remaining between them. The CDR3 has 13 amino acids. CDR3 loop: CARNPSLGSPLHL. The CDR3 DNA follows: TGCGCCAGAAATCCAAGCCTCGGTTCACCCCTCCACCTT.

This clone was seen a handful of times. V and J are TRBV27 and TRBJ1-3; D gene ambiguous. The CDR3 has 14 amino acids. The V and J ends lost 6 bases and 2 bases respectively, with 11 bases between them. Germline V gives CDR1 MNHEY, CDR2 SMNVEV (reference sequence). CDR3 nucleotides: TGTGCCAGCAGCACACATGAGACTGGAAACACCATATATTTT. Translation: CASSTHETGNTIYF.

This clone was counted between two and nine times. Possible read error: a much larger clone is one base away. At the DNA level, this CDR3 is encoded by other sequences in the same sample as well. This chain joins TRBV20-1 and TRBJ2-5; a weak D match, TRBD1 (5 bases). This CDR3 contains 14 residues. Germline lookup yields CDR1 DFQATT and CDR2 SNEGSKA (reference sequence). CDR3: CSARVGDSSETQYF. The CDR3 coding sequence is TGCAGCGCTAGAGTTGGAGACAGTTCAGAGACCCAGTACTTC.

The sample holds many counts of this clone. The rearrangement joins TRBV28 to TRBJ2-3; D remains unclear. The germline gives CDR1 MDHEN, CDR2 SYDVKM. Trimming stripped 6 bases from V and 4 bases from J, with 11 bases between. This CDR3 comprises 13 residues. The CDR3 spells CASRHTLADTQYF. CDR3 nucleotides: TGTGCCAGCAGGCACACCCTAGCAGATACGCAGTATTTT. The full variable domain, its missing parts supplied by reference TRBV28 and TRBJ2-3, is DVKVTQSSRYLVKRTGEKVFLECVQDMDHENMFWYRQDPGLGLRLIYFSYDVKMKEKGDIPEGYSVSREKKERFSLILESASTNQTSMYLCASRHTLADTQYFGPGTRLTVL.

This clone showed up just a few times. V gene TRBV4-2 combines with J gene TRBJ1-2, with TRBD1 matching 10 bases. Germline CDR1 LGHNA, CDR2 YNFKEQ. J was trimmed by 4 bases and V by 5 bases; bases with no gene match: 13. This CDR3 is built from 17 residues. The chain's CDR3 is CASSGTGASRMGYGYTF. In DNA, the CDR3 is TGTGCCAGCAGCGGGACAGGGGCTTCGCGCATGGGCTATGGCTACACCTTC.

This clone was seen at least ten times. This may be a read error, as it is one base from a much larger clone. The V call is TRBV11-2, the J call TRBJ2-6, with D possibly matching TRBD2 (6 bases). Germline assignment: CDR1 SGHAT and CDR2 FQNNGV. CDR3 size: 18 residues. The ends were cut back, 3 bases at V and 4 bases at J, with 19 bases in the middle. CDR3 DNA: TGTGCCAGCAGCTTGGGACTGGCGAGTCTCGCGGGGGCCAACGTCCTGACTTTC. Protein: CASSLGLASLAGANVLTF.

In its sample, this clone was seen many times. The CDR3 protein is CSARDLARLNTGELFF. In DNA form, the CDR3 reads TGCAGTGCTAGAGATCTGGCGAGGCTGAACACCGGGGAGCTGTTTTTT. The V and J genes are TRBV20-1 and TRBJ2-2; D is unclear. The CDR3 is 16 residues long. The germline V gene has CDR1 DFQATT and CDR2 SNEGSKA (reference sequence). Trimming stripped 0 bases from V and 1 base from J, with 12 bases between.

This clone is classed as medium-sized. The genes are TRBV18 and TRBJ2-2; weak D call: TRBD1 (6 bases). V was pared by 1 base and J by 0 bases, with 6 bases between. This CDR3 region has 15 residues. CDR1 and CDR2 from the germline V gene are KGHSH and LQKENI. CDR3 sequence: CASSPRTANTGELFF. In DNA, the CDR3 is TGTGCCAGCTCACCACGGACAGCGAACACCGGGGAGCTGTTTTTT. Using reference TRBV18 and TRBJ2-2 for the parts outside the CDR3, the full variable domain is NAGVMQNPRHLVRRRGQEARLRCSPMKGHSHVYWYRQLPEEGLKFMVYLQKENIIDESGMPKERFSAEFPKEGPSILRIQQVVRGDSAAYFCASSPRTANTGELFFGEGSRLTVL.

This clone was counted at least ten times. The chain has TRBV15 and TRBJ2-1, with TRBD2 matching over 8 bases. The ends lost 1 base at V and 6 bases at J; junction bases unmatched: 2. This CDR3 comprises 14 residues. Per the germline V gene, CDR1 is LNHNV and CDR2 is YYDKDF (reference sequence). CDR3 in DNA: TGTGCCACCAGCAGAGGAGGGACTAGCAATGAGCAGTTCTTC. Protein: CATSRGGTSNEQFF. Full variable domain (rest looked up from reference TRBV15 and TRBJ2-1): DAMVIQNPRYQVTQFGKPVTLSCSQTLNHNVMYWYQQKSSQAPKLLFHYYDKDFNNEADTPDNFQSRRPNTSFCFLDIRSPGLGDTAMYLCATSRGGTSNEQFFGPGTRLTVL.

The chain couples TRBV7-2 to TRBJ1-3; tentative D call: TRBD1 (5 bases). The CDR3 runs 15 residues. Deletions cut 2 bases from V and 4 bases from J, with 12 bases between. The V gene's germline CDR1 is SGHTA and CDR2 FQGNSA. CDR3 sequence (DNA): TGTGCCAGCAGCTTACGGCAGGGAACGGGAAACACCATATATTTT. It encodes CASSLRQGTGNTIYF. Full variable domain (outside the CDR3, taken from reference TRBV7-2 and TRBJ1-3): GAGVSQSPSNKVTEKGKDVELRCDPISGHTALYWYRQSLGQGLEFLIYFQGNSAPDKSGLPSDRFSAERTGGSVSTLTIQRTQQEDSAVYLCASSLRQGTGNTIYFGEGSWLTVV.

This clone was seen repeatedly, ten times or more. V gene TRBV6-2 or TRBV6-3 combines with J gene TRBJ2-5; the match to TRBD2 covers 7 bases. The CDR3 sequence is 14 residues long. CDR1 and CDR2 from the germline V gene are MNHEY and SVGEGT. V shed 4 bases, J shed 3 bases, and the junction held 5 bases outside the gene matches. In DNA form, the CDR3 reads TGTGCCAGCAGTTCCCGGGGGAGGGAAGAGACCCAGTACTTC. Its protein is CASSSRGREETQYF.

This clone was counted at least ten times. The rearrangement joins TRBV10-2 to TRBJ2-3; D is possibly TRBD1 (7 bases). CDR1 is WSHSY and CDR2 is SAAADI in the germline V gene. V shed 2 bases and J shed 2 bases, with 17 bases lying between them. CDR3 length equals 17 residues. CDR3 DNA sequence: TGCGCCAGCAGTGAGCGAGGATCAGGGGGGTACACAGATACGCAGTATTTT. Translated: CASSERGSGGYTDTQYF.